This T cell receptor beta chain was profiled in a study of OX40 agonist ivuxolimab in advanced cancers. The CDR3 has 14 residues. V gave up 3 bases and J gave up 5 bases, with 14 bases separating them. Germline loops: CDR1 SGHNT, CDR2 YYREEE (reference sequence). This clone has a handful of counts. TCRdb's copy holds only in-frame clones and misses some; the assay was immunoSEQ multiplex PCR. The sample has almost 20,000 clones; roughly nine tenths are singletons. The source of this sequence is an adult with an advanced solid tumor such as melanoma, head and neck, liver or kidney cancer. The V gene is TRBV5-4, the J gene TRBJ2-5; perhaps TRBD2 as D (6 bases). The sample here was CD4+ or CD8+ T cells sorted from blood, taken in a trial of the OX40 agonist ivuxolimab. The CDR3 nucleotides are TGTGCCAGCAGCTCAACGACGAGCGGGGAGACCCAGTACTTC. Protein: CASSSTTSGETQYF.